This T cell receptor beta chain was captured in a study of Tregs in tolerant kidney transplant recipients. Study information: An approximately 3-day belatacept mixed lymphocyte reaction, sometimes plus 5-day graft donor restimulation, preceded CD4+CD25+CD127- sorting.

Trimming took off 6 bases at V and 0 bases at J, with 19 bases between the two ends. Per germline, CDR1 SNHLY and CDR2 FYNNEI. This CDR3 region has 17 residues. On this clone: Its matching antigen is unknown.

Using immunoSEQ multiplex PCR, the repertoire was profiled, and TCRdb retains in-frame clones only, with some absent. Of tens of thousands of clones in the sample, 82% were seen once. Specimen: Tregs from blood cultured with allogeneic cells. The sequence was collected from a human donor in good health. The V call is TRBV2, the J call TRBJ2-3, with D tentatively TRBD1 or TRBD2 (5 bases each). CDR3 coding DNA: TGTGCCAGCAGGTACCCTCGGGACGGATCTAGCACAGATACGCAGTATTTT. It translates to CASRYPRDGSSTDTQYF.